The rows below give T cell receptor beta chains drawn from one sample of a study of T cell responses to AZD1222 COVID-19 vaccine. The table came from immunoSEQ multiplex PCR; TCRdb's copy has only in-frame clones and leaves some out. The data contain about 140,000 clones, approximately 90% of them seen just once; the ten biggest clones take up about 3.4%. This sample comprised peripheral blood, obtained 28 days after the second AZD1222 dose. The origin of the receptors is an adult who received the AZD1222 COVID-19 vaccine. Both conserved end residues are part of each CDR3. The D gene is left open where the match is weak. Expanded clones are given a class, and other clones once, few, many or no size at all.

d_call clone_size j_call v_call cdr3_nt cdr3_aa
TRBD1 NA TRBJ1-1 TRBV19 TGTGCCAGTAGTCCAGGGACAGGGAACACTGAAGCTTTCTTT CASSPGTGNTEAFF
NA few TRBJ2-1 TRBV19 TGTGCCAGTAGTAGGTGGGGGATCAATGAGCAGTTCTTC CASSRWGINEQFF
NA NA TRBJ1-5 TRBV6-5 TGTGCCAGCGGCCCCTCCCAGGGAAGGCCCCAGCATTTT CASGPSQGRPQHF
TRBD1 NA TRBJ1-6 TRBV27 TGTGCCAGCAGTTTAGCAGGGGGCAACTCACCCCTCCACTTT CASSLAGGNSPLHF
NA once TRBJ1-5 TRBV24-1 TGTGCCACCAGTGAAACGACAGGTGTAGATCAGCCCCAGCATTTT CATSETTGVDQPQHF
TRBD1 NA TRBJ1-2 TRBV5-4 TGTGCCAGCAGCTTTAGAACAGGGGGATATGGCTACACCTTC CASSFRTGGYGYTF
NA NA TRBJ2-7 TRBV29-1 TGCAGCGTTGAGGAGAGCCGTTGGGACGAGCAGTACTTC CSVEESRWDEQYF
NA NA TRBJ1-6 TRBV4-3 TGCGCCAGCAGCCAAGGCGCGGGTCCTATTTCACCCCTCCACTTT CASSQGAGPISPLHF
NA NA TRBJ1-5 TRBV6-5 TGTGCCAGCACCAAAGGAGGGGTTAGCAATCAGCCCCAGCATTTT CASTKGGVSNQPQHF
NA few TRBJ1-5 TRBV28 TGTGCCAGCAGTTTGGGTGATAGCATTTTCCAGCCCCAGCATTTT CASSLGDSIFQPQHF
NA NA TRBJ2-7 TRBV28 TGTGCCAGCAGTTTAACGGGGGCGGAGGAGCAGTACTTC CASSLTGAEEQYF
NA NA TRBJ1-1 TRBV12-3/TRBV12-4 TGTGCCAGCAGTTTAGGATTGCACACTGAAGCTTTCTTT CASSLGLHTEAFF
NA few TRBJ2-7 TRBV28 TGTGCCAGCAGTTTAAACCCGTACGAGCAGTACTTC CASSLNPYEQYF
TRBD2 NA TRBJ2-1 TRBV10-3 TGTGCCATCAGTGACCTAGCGGACCGGGAGTTCTTC CAISDLADREFF
TRBD2 NA TRBJ2-5 TRBV10-3 TGTGCCATCAGTGAGTCTTCCGGGACTAGCGGGAAAGAGACCCAGTACTTC CAISESSGTSGKETQYF
TRBD2 NA TRBJ2-5 TRBV3-1/TRBV3-2 TGTGCCAGCAGCCATAGGGACTATCAGGAGACCCAGTACTTC CASSHRDYQETQYF
NA NA TRBJ1-5 TRBV6-1 TGTGCCAGCAGTGAGGGGCAGCTAAATCAGCCCCAGCATTTT CASSEGQLNQPQHF
NA NA TRBJ2-2 TRBV7-9 TGTGCCAGCAGCCAAGGACTGGCCGGGGAGCTGTTTTTT CASSQGLAGELFF
TRBD1 NA TRBJ2-7 TRBV6-4 TGTGCCAGCAGGCCGGGACAGGGAGGACTACTTTACGAGCAGTACTTC CASRPGQGGLLYEQYF
NA NA TRBJ1-1 TRBV6-1 TGTGCCAGCAGTGAGGGGTGGGGATGGTTGAACACTGAAGCTTTCTTT CASSEGWGWLNTEAFF
TRBD2 few TRBJ2-5 TRBV3-1/TRBV3-2 TGTGCCAGCAGTGTAGCGGGGTCCAATGGGGCCCAGTACTTC CASSVAGSNGAQYF
NA NA TRBJ2-1 TRBV11-2 TGTGCCAGCAGCTTAGCTACCCTCCGCGCCGTTGGTGAGCAGTTCTTC CASSLATLRAVGEQFF
TRBD1 NA TRBJ2-1 TRBV29-1 TGCAGCGTCAGTGGGACAGGGATGGATGAGCAGTTCTTC CSVSGTGMDEQFF
NA NA TRBJ1-2 TRBV9 TGTGCCAGCAGCGTATTCAGTTCCACGGTACAGCCGGGCTACACCTTC CASSVFSSTVQPGYTF
NA NA TRBJ1-4 TRBV30 TGTGCCTGGACGCCGGCTTCAACTAATGAAAAACTGTTTTTT CAWTPASTNEKLFF
TRBD2 few TRBJ2-7 TRBV28 TGTGCCAGCAGTTTCCCCGGAGCGGGAGGCTCCTACGAGCAGTACTTC CASSFPGAGGSYEQYF
TRBD1 NA TRBJ2-7 TRBV12-5 TGTGCTAGTGGCCAGGGCGACAGGGCCGAGCAGTACTTC CASGQGDRAEQYF
NA NA TRBJ2-1 TRBV6-5 TGTGCCAGCAGTTATGCGGGCTACAATGAGCAGTTCTTC CASSYAGYNEQFF
TRBD1 NA TRBJ2-7 TRBV7-2 TGTGCCAGCAGCGACAGGGGTTCCGAGCAGTACTTC CASSDRGSEQYF
NA NA TRBJ2-2 TRBV5-5 TGTGCCAGCAGCTTGTTATCGGGGTTCGGGGAGCTGTTTTTT CASSLLSGFGELFF
NA NA TRBJ2-7 TRBV30 TGTGCCTGGAGCATAAGCGGGCGAAGCTCCTACGAGCAGTACTTC CAWSISGRSSYEQYF